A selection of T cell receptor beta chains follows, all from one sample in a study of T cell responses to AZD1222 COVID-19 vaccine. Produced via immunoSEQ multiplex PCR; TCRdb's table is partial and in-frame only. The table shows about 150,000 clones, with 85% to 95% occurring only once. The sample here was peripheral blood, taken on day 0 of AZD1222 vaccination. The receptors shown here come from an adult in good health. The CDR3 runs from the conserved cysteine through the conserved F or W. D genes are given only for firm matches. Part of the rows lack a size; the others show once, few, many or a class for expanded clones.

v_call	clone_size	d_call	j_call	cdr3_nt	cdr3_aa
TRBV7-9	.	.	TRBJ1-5	TGTGCCAGCAGCCTATCAAATCAGCCCCAGCATTTT	CASSLSNQPQHF
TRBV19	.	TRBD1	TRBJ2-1	TGTGCCAGTAGTTCGGACAGGGGGCCCAATGAGCAGTTCTTC	CASSSDRGPNEQFF
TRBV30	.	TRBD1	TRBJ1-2	TGTGCCTGGAGTCGACTTTGGGTCCAGGGACAGTCCTATGGCTACACCTTC	CAWSRLWVQGQSYGYTF
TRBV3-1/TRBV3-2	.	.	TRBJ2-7	TGTGCCAGCAGCCAAGCTCCAGCTAGTGGCGAGCAGTACTTC	CASSQAPASGEQYF
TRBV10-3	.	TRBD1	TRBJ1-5	TGTGCCATCAGTGAGTCGACAGGGCGCAATCAGCCCCAGCATTTT	CAISESTGRNQPQHF
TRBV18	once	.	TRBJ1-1	TGTGCCAGCTCACCACCTTTACAGGAAGGGGCTGAAGCTTTCTTT	CASSPPLQEGAEAFF
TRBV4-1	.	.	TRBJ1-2	TGCGCCAGCAGCCATCCGGAAAGGGGGAACTATGGCTACACCTTC	CASSHPERGNYGYTF
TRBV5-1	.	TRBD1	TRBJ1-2	TGCGCCAGCAGCCACCCCTTTGGGACAGGGATTGGCTACACCTTC	CASSHPFGTGIGYTF
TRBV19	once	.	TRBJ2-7	TGTGCCAGCGCAGGAGGAAATTACGAGCAGTACTTC	CASAGGNYEQYF
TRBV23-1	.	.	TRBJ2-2	TGCGCCGGATTTACGGGGGAGCTGTTTTTT	CAGFTGELFF
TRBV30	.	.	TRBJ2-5	TGTGCCTGGAGTCCGTCAGCCCAAGAGACCCAGTACTTC	CAWSPSAQETQYF
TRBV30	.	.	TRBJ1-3	TGTGCCTGGAGTGTTAGGGGCACTAACTCTGGAAACACCATATATTTT	CAWSVRGTNSGNTIYF
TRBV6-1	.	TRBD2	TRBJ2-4	TGTGCCAGCAGTGACCGGACTAGCTTAAACATTCAGTACTTC	CASSDRTSLNIQYF
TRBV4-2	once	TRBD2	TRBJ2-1	TGTGCCAGCAGCCAAGATCTGGCGGGGGGGCAGTTCTTC	CASSQDLAGGQFF
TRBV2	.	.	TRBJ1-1	TGTGCCAGCAGTTCACAGGGAGCAAACACTGAAGCTTTCTTT	CASSSQGANTEAFF
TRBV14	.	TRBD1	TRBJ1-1	TGTGCCAGCAGCCATAGTCCCGGGACAGGGAACGATTACACTGAAGCTTTCTTT	CASSHSPGTGNDYTEAFF
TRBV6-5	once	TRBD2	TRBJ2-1	TGTGCCAGCGCCCCGGGACTAGCGGGGAATGAGCAGTTCTTC	CASAPGLAGNEQFF
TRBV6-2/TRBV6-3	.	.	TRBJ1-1	TGTGCCAGCGGCCGAAACATGAACACTGAAGCTTTCTTT	CASGRNMNTEAFF
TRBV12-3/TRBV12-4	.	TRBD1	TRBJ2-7	TGTGCCAGCAGTTTAGGTGGGACAGGACAGGTCTTC	CASSLGGTGQVF
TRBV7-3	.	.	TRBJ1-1	TGTGCCAGCAGGGTGAGCGCACACACTGAAGCTTTCTTT	CASRVSAHTEAFF